This T cell receptor beta chain derives from a study of T cells expressing NK-cell markers. Turning to the study itself: Repertoires of TCR beta were obtained from T cells sorted as CD3+CD56+NKG2C+, CD3+CD56+NKG2C- and CD3+CD56-NKG2C+.

Overall study results and limits: These clonotypes, the leaders elsewhere, also led the CD3+CD56-NKG2C+ fraction in four donors.

In the case of this clonotype: The antigen remains undetermined.

With UMIs, 5'RACE template switching was used to make TCR beta cDNA. Reprocessing the 5' RACE reads, TCRdb reports a single entry for every CDR3 protein and omits DNA. This sample's table has 450,000 to 600,000 distinct CDR3 sequences. The receptor comes from a man younger than 30 in good health. Sequenced input: blood T cells: a sorted CD56 or NKG2C T cell subset, CD4+ or CD8+ T cells, or bulk PBMC T cells (not recorded which).

The CDR3 here is CASSYSPVAGDTQYF. The chain uses TRBV6-2 or TRBV6-3 and TRBJ2-3; TCRdb returns TRBD2, unconfirmable since there is no DNA. Looked up from germline, CDR1 is MNHEY and CDR2 is SVGEGT. This CDR3 is built from 15 residues.